The source of this T cell receptor (beta chain) is a study of blood T cell repertoires in COVID-19 (dated by TCRdb to about 2020). Context from the whole study: The collaborator samples originated in the United States, Italy and Spain and spanned the acute and convalescent phases of COVID-19. The material from the prospective study consisted of cDNA or gDNA derived from T cells, B-cell-depleted T cells, or PBMCs. Subjects who had been exposed to COVID-19, were actively infected with it, or had recovered from it provided the deeply sampled blood TCRbeta repertoires that made up the dataset. The repertoires were released in a freely available public database meant as a resource for research on the immune response to SARS-CoV-2. The samples were drawn from the first 160 participants of the ongoing ImmuneRACE study and from 1,254 subjects provided by 6 global collaborators. A de-identified subject ID, COVID-19 status, age in years and sex were almost always included in the sample metadata. Where available, HLA class I and class II types were obtained from metadata supplied by the sample provider rather than from assay-based typing.

CDR1 SGHAT and CDR2 FQNNGV were looked up in the germline V gene. The CDR3 numbers 13 residues from cysteine through phenylalanine. Only the CDR3 region is kept as DNA, spanning 39 bases read in frame from base 1. The trim is 2 bases for V and 5 bases for J, with a gap of 9 bases between the germline ends. Worth noting for this clone: Its cognate antigen has yet to be identified. No base qualities exist here, and no much larger clone lies one base off it.

The immunoSEQ Assay, a bias-controlled multiplex PCR, was used to amplify TCRbeta CDR3 regions from genomic DNA. Turning to the authors' computational methods: Nucleated cell counts per sample were estimated from amplification of reference gene primers within the assay. To quantify the absolute abundance of each unique TCRbeta CDR3 rearrangement, sequence reads were collapsed and filtered. For each sample, productive Simpson clonality was calculated by taking the square root of Simpson's diversity index across productive rearrangements. Here the immuneACCESS table is served through TCRdb, limited to in-frame sequences with V and J called. Missing clones are a known gap in these copies; in checked studies unresolved V genes cover under half, and the rest lacks a known reason. That table supplies the V and J calls and clone size; D and trimming were determined from the DNA. A total of about 160,000 clones appear in this sample, approximately 90% of them only once. Of the sample, approximately 5% falls within the top ten clones.

Overall study outcomes, separate from this receptor: The quantity of clinical and demographic metadata differed by source and by participant and was supplied without curation.

One collaborating source in Seattle enrolled patients during active infection and followed them longitudinally through the course of disease. Collaborating institutions collected whole blood in K2EDTA tubes following their own protocols. Collaborator samples were shipped for TCRbeta analysis as frozen whole blood, isolated PBMCs, or DNA extracted from either sample type. The receptor comes from a man younger than 40 with COVID-19, enrolled during active disease. Sequencing was performed on peripheral blood. The V and J segments used are TRBV11-2 and TRBJ1-1; TRBD1 is possibly the D segment (5 matching bases). This receptor carries the CDR3 CASSLYQGTEAFF. The DNA sequence is TGTGCCAGCAGCTTATATCAGGGAACTGAAGCTTTCTTT.